This TCR beta chain originates from a study of identical twins. General study points: Twin-shared out-of-frame alpha sequences were enriched for low generation probability. One should note that invariant MAIT and iNKT cells could partly confound zero-insertion analyses.

The sample holds a few counts of this clonotype. Its target is not known. TCRdb re-called the 5' RACE reads with MiXCR, one entry per CDR3 protein. This table holds 1.5 million to 2 million distinct CDR3 sequences, under 35% found once. In every case, the donor was a healthy Caucasian. With 5 bases removed from V and 2 bases from J, the gap between germline ends came to 13 bases. Germline-derived CDR1 and CDR2 are LNHDA and SQIVND (reference sequence). This CDR3 has 14 amino acids. Sequencing used cord blood. The chain combines TRBV19 with TRBJ2-7; D not resolved. The TCR originated in a newborn girl in good health. The CDR3: CASSWARAPYEQYF. Here the CDR3 DNA reads TGTGCCAGTAGTTGGGCAAGGGCGCCCTACGAGCAGTACTTC.